The source of this T cell receptor beta chain is a study of CD4 and CD8 cells across lung adenocarcinoma regions. V lost 7 bases and J lost 10; bases outside the gene matches: 15. The germline CDR1 and CDR2 sequences are MNHNS and SASEGT. This CDR3 is built from 15 residues. TCRdb passed the PCR reads through MiXCR, listing each CDR3 protein once. The data hold more than 15,000 distinct CDR3 sequences, with roughly 46% observed a single time. Localized lung adenocarcinoma, a non-small cell lung cancer, affected the donors. Sequencing was carried out using CD4+ T cells from the margin of a lung tumor. The J gene is TRBJ2-1, the V gene TRBV6-1; TRBD2 aligns across 8 bases. The source of this sequence is a male donor with lung adenocarcinoma. The CD4 and CD8 labels of this study may be unreliable. The CDR3 DNA reads as TGTGCCAGCAAGCCGGTCTTAGCGGGGTTCAGGGAGCAGTTCTTC. It codes for CASKPVLAGFREQFF.